The entry that follows covers one T cell receptor (beta chain) sequence. Its antigen is unidentified. This specimen comes from a study of T cells after posttransplantation cyclophosphamide. Study-wide results and caveats: Later blood repertoires were often dominated by clones from the donor CD8+ memory compartment. Skin or GI-infiltrating T cells shared few TRB sequences with blood.

The protocol was immunoSEQ multiplex PCR, while the TCRdb copy is restricted to in-frame clones and leaves out a portion. The sample has fewer than 55,000 clones, none seen only once; the top ten hold roughly 2%. The CDR3 has 14 amino acids. Germline assignment: CDR1 MDHEN and CDR2 SYDVKM. The V gene lost 7 bases and the J gene lost 4 bases, with 17 bases spanning the gap. This receptor was taken from a man aged 40-49 years in good health, CMV-negative, and a related stem cell transplant donor. Sequenced: PBMCs. This rearrangement joins TRBV28 to TRBJ2-7, with a possible D match to TRBD2 (7 bases). The CDR3: CASTHTGGAYEQYF. Written as DNA, the CDR3 is TGTGCCAGCACCCATACGGGGGGCGCATACGAGCAGTACTTC.